The T cell receptor (beta chain) under discussion was sequenced for a study of cytomegalovirus exposure and HLA in healthy donors. The PCR made use of 60 Vbeta and 13 Jbeta primers. Libraries were prepared by immunoSEQ multiplex PCR; TCRdb keeps only in-frame clonotypes and omits some of them. The sample lists approximately 140,000 clones; roughly 73% were seen once. Concerning this clone itself: An end of the junction differs from the germline gene, which may be a read error.

This TCR was sampled from a human donor in good health. The sequencing input was PBMCs.

As DNA, the CDR3 is TGCGCCAGCAGCCCTACAGGGCAGTGGTTGATCTTC. Translated: CASSPTGQWLIF. The chain uses TRBV5-1 and TRBJ2-1; perhaps TRBD1 as D (6 bases). The CDR3 has 12 residues. Germline assignment: CDR1 SGHRS and CDR2 YFSETQ.